This TCR beta chain was retrieved from a study of blood T cell repertoires in COVID-19. On the study more broadly: Sites across the United States, Italy and Spain contributed samples from acute and convalescent COVID-19. T cells, B-cell-depleted T cells, or PBMCs provided the cDNA or gDNA that served as material.

Authors' data handling: Reference gene primer amplification yielded estimated nucleated cell counts. Clones were read by immunoSEQ multiplex PCR, and TCRdb kept only the in-frame ones, dropping some. From that table come the V and J calls and clone size; the DNA was used to work out D and trimming. This sample has around 160,000 clones, with around 84% found just once. This sequence was found in a woman of 80 years or more with acute or convalescent COVID-19. Sequenced material: peripheral blood.

The CDR3 sequence: CASSLERGTEAFF. Here the CDR3 DNA reads TGTGCCAGCAGCTTAGAACGGGGGACTGAAGCTTTCTTT. The chain is built from TRBV11-2 and TRBJ1-1, with D possibly matching TRBD1 (5 bases). Germline V lookup: CDR1 SGHAT, CDR2 FQNNGV. There are 13 residues in the CDR3. Trimming stripped 0 bases from V and 5 bases from J, with 7 bases between.